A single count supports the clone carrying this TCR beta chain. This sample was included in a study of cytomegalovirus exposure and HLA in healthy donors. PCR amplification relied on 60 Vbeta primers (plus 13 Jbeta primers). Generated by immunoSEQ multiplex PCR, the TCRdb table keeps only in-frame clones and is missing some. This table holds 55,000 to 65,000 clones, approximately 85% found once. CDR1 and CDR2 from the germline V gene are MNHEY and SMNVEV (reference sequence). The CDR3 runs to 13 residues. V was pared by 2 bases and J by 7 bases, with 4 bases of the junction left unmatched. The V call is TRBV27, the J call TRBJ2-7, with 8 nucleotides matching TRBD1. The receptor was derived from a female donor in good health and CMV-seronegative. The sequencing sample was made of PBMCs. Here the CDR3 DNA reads TGTGCCAGCAGTTTAACCCGGGACAGGGAGCAGTACTTC. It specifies CASSLTRDREQYF.